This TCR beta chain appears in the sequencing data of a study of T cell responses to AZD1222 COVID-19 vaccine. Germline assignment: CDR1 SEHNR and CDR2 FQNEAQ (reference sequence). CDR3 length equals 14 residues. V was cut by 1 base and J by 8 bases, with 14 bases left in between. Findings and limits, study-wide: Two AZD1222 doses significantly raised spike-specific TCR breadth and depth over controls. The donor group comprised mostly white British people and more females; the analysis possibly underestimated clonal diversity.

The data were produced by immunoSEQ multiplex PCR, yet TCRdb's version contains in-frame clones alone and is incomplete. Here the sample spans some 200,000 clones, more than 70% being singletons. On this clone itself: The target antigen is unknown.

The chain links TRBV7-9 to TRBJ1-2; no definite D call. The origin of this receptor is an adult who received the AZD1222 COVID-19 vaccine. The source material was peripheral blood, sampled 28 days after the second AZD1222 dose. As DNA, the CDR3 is TGTGCCAGCAGCTTAGATCCGGTGTCATTCGGCTACACCTTC. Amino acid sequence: CASSLDPVSFGYTF. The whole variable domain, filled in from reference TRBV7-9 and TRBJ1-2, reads DTGVSQNPRHKITKRGQNVTFRCDPISEHNRLYWYRQTLGQGPEFLTYFQNEAQLEKSRLLSDRFSAERPKGSFSTLEIQRTEQGDSAMYLCASSLDPVSFGYTFGSGTRLTVV.